The clone carrying this T cell receptor beta chain was found once. Reverse transcription used roughly 0.45 to 1 ug RNA and random hexamers. MiXCR was run by TCRdb on the immunoSEQ multiplex PCR reads, yielding one entry per CDR3 protein. The sample yields around 200,000 distinct CDR3 sequences, 95% seen once. The germline gives CDR1 MGHDK, CDR2 SYGVNS. The CDR3 is made up of 15 amino acids. V was cut by 7 bases and J by 0 bases, with 15 bases left in between. The sample is drawn from a study of CD8 T cells in Susac syndrome. This chain uses TRBV25-1 with TRBJ2-5; no reliable D call. Source material: CD4+ T cells from PBMCs. The source is a human donor with multiple sclerosis. CDR3 region: CASKKTVGYQETQYF. The CDR3 bases are TGTGCCAGCAAAAAAACCGTTGGATACCAAGAGACCCAGTACTTC.